The source of this T cell receptor (beta chain) is a study of long-term antiretroviral therapy in people with HIV (dated 2022 in TCRdb). Study-level background: The earliest samples were collected roughly a decade before the 2015 WHO recommendation for immediate ART, at a time when ART was usually postponed until CD4 counts fell. A retrospective serial study tested whether changes in peripheral blood TRB repertoire composition and diversity were associated with ART initiation and durable HIV suppression. The cohort contributed about 200 cryopreserved PBMC samples from fewer than 35 adults with confirmed HIV infection, collected serially over a mean of about 6 years (range 1-12). Eleven of the 30 participants with HIV were female. No cross-contamination during QIAcube processing was seen in test extractions of a monoclonal T-cell line run alongside 33 polyclonal samples.

CDR1 and CDR2 are drawn from the germline V gene (reference sequence): MNHNY, SVGAGI. V drops 5 bases and J drops 10 bases, leaving 17 bases in between. The CDR3 has 13 amino acids, counting the end cysteine and phenylalanine. This entry keeps only the CDR3 DNA: 39 bases, framed from base 1. With respect to this clone: No cognate antigen has been identified for it. No per-base quality is available; no much larger clone lies one base away.

To be included, a participant needed at least one PBMC sample from before ART initiation plus at least two post-ART samples. Every participant with HIV received treatment in the United States of America. Cryopreserved samples of about 1-10 million PBMC were thawed and washed before DNA extraction. At the time of the earliest PBMC sample, participants with HIV were aged between about 20 and 55 years. PBMC samples from each participant spanned 1-4 timepoints before ART initiation and 2-8 timepoints after ART initiation, with a median of 7 samples. Serial HIV viral load, CD4+ T-cell count, ART history and demographic data were obtained for every participant. Using a Qiagen kit on a QIAcube, genomic DNA was extracted from unsorted PBMC, with samples processed in batches of 12. Paper-wide results and their limitations: CDR3 length ranges in HIV repertoires were narrower than in controls, and network structure suggested an antigen-experienced repertoire with only a slight naive shift after ART. Expanded TRB clones identified before ART initiation dominated the repertoire at all time points, although this dominance fluctuated and declined in many PLHIV after ART. Because pre-ART samples had limited cell numbers, profiling was done on unsorted PBMC rather than on sorted CD4+ and CD8+ T cells. Owing to limited PBMC availability, only the TCR beta chain was sequenced, without alpha chain pairing. The samples span the years 2004 to 2017, and the ART regimens used may be less effective than current regimens. Inferences about post-ART repertoire changes were limited because no data were available on ART adherence, viral resistance or therapy changes. Starting ART was linked to a significant rise in TRB diversity, yet even with long-term ART the diversity remained significantly lower than in transplant donor controls.

The immunoSEQ hsTCRB v3.0 assay was used at survey level resolution for TRB variable region sequencing. TRB sequencing targeted a depth of about 40,000-50,000 T-cell genomes per sample. Pooled TRB libraries were sequenced on an Illumina MiSeq with a v3 150-cycle kit. Turning to the authors' computational methods: Analysis of repertoires was carried out in R inside a reproducible Nextflow workflow spanning QC, data transformation and analysis. LymphoSeq2, an R package for exploring AIRR-Seq data, was used to implement the custom analyses. After excluding a handful of samples that yielded fewer than 5000 total TRB sequences, around 190 HIV repertoires remained for analysis. Of the roughly 180 retained HIV repertoires, about 59 were collected before and more than 120 after ART initiation. Repertoires were downsampled to 5000 TRB nucleotide sequences, with summary statistics averaged over 100 downsampling iterations. TRB sequences were retained for analysis only if CDR3 regions of at least seven amino acids were present. A Shannon entropy-derived clonality score and the Gini coefficient were used to measure diversity. Repertoire networks linked the top 5000 CDR3 amino acid sequences whenever two sequences differed by an edit distance of one. For TRB CDR3 amino acid sequences, antigen specificity groups and MHC restriction were predicted with GLIPH2. Known CMV, EBV, HIV or tissue antigen associations were flagged by matching CDR3 amino acid sequences against VDJdb and McPAS-TCR. Pre-ART, post-ART and control groups were compared with Wilcoxon signed-rank tests and Holm-Bonferroni correction. Sourced from immuneACCESS, this table was stored by TCRdb with only in-frame sequences that have V and J called. A share of the clones is absent; for the studies checked, an unresolved V gene accounts for under half, and the remainder has no known explanation. D and trimming were read from the DNA, whereas the V and J calls and clone size are those reported in that table. The sample records 11,000 to 15,000 clones, 88% of which are singletons. The ten largest account for approximately 10% of the sample.

The sequencing used unsorted PBMCs, collected 6.2 years after starting antiretroviral therapy. Recombination linked TRBV6-6 to TRBJ1-2, with TRBD1 as a weak D call on 6 bases. The TCR originated in a man in his forties with HIV. CDR3 loop: CASSDGQTTFYTF. In nucleotide form, the sequence is TGTGCCAGCAGTGACGGACAGACTACTTTCTACACCTTC.